This entry lists 4 T cell receptor beta chains sequenced from one sample in a study of blood T cell repertoires in COVID-19 (dated by TCRdb to between 2020 and 2021). Library prep was done by the immunoSEQ multiplex PCR assay. TCRdb re-hosts the immuneACCESS table, in-frame sequences only. Its copies lack some clones; in the studies checked, an unresolved V gene accounts for under half of them, and the cause for the rest is not known. Within this sample are 25,000 to 30,000 clones, with 65% to 90% of them counted one time only. The ten most abundant clones make up 20% to 30% of the sample. The sequenced sample consisted of peripheral blood. The receptors stem from a human donor in a cohort sampled during active COVID-19.

This chain uses TRBV7-8 with TRBJ1-3; 8 bases line up with TRBD1. The V and J ends lost 4 bases and 0 bases, in that order; junction bases with no gene match: 8. The CDR3 runs 17 residues. The germline CDR1 and CDR2 sequences are SGHVS and FQNEAQ. CDR3 DNA: TGTGCCAGCAGCTCCCCGACAGGGGTCATCTCTGGAAACACCATATATTTT. Translating gives CASSSPTGVISGNTIYF.

The chain combines TRBV4-3 with TRBJ2-1; D unclear. V was clipped by 0 bases and J by 0 bases, with 12 bases between them. Germline V CDR1 and CDR2: LGHNA, YSLEER. The CDR3 has 17 amino acids. The CDR3 DNA sequence: TGCGCCAGCAGCCAAGACGCCTACGCGGCCTCCTACAATGAGCAGTTCTTC. Residues: CASSQDAYAASYNEQFF.

The chain uses TRBV6-5 and TRBJ2-7, with TRBD1 matching 11 bases. The CDR3 totals 13 residues. Germline trimming cut 4 bases from V and 8 bases from J; bases unmatched to any gene: 4. In germline, CDR1 is MNHEY, CDR2 SVGAGI. CDR3 nucleotides: TGTGCCAGCAGTTTTGGGACAGGGGGTAAGCAGTACTTC. Translated: CASSFGTGGKQYF.

A few counts support this clone. This chain joins TRBV4-1 and TRBJ1-5; D is uncertain. The CDR3 contains 16 residues. The germline V gene encodes CDR1 MGHRA and CDR2 YSYEKL. Between the trimmed V and J ends, which lost 3 bases and 2 bases, there was a span of 14 bases. CDR3 DNA sequence: TGCGCCAGCAGCCAGGATGGAGGGCTTGGCAATCAGCCCCAGCATTTT. This gives the protein CASSQDGGLGNQPQHF.